This T cell receptor (beta chain) was observed in a study of T cell responses to AZD1222 COVID-19 vaccine. On this clone itself: Its target is not known.

The protocol was immunoSEQ multiplex PCR, while the TCRdb copy is restricted to in-frame clones and leaves out a portion. This repertoire shows 150,000 to 200,000 clones, around 94% found once; its top ten account for 0.7% to 0.9%. CDR1 is LNHDA, CDR2 SQIVND, per germline (reference sequence). V dropped 5 bases and J dropped 4 bases, with 12 bases sitting between them. The CDR3 runs 14 residues. The study's findings and limits: Increased Spike-specific TCR breadth and depth were observed after two AZD1222 doses. Researchers report vaccine-associated CD4 TCRs spanning spike, with dominance at 160-218 and 743-854.

Sequenced material: peripheral blood, taken on day 0 of AZD1222 vaccination. The chain couples TRBV19 to TRBJ1-5; D is unresolved. The TCR sequence derives from an adult in good health. The CDR3 is CASSPRQRNQPQHF. DNA for the CDR3: TGTGCCAGTAGTCCTAGACAAAGGAATCAGCCCCAGCATTTT.